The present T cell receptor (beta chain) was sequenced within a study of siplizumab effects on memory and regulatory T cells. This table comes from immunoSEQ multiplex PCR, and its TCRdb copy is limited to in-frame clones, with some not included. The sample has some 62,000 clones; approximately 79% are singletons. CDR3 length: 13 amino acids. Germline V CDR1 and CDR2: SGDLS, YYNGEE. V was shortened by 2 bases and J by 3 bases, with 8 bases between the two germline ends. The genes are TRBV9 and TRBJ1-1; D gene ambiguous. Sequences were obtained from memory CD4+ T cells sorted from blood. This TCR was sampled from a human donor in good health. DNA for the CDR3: TGTGCCAGCAGCGTTGGTTGGGACACTGAAGCTTTCTTT. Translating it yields CASSVGWDTEAFF. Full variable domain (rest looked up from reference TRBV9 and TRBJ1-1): DSGVTQTPKHLITATGQRVTLRCSPRSGDLSVYWYQQSLDQGLQFLIQYYNGEERAKGNILERFSAQQFPDLHSELNLSSLELGDSALYFCASSVGWDTEAFFGQGTRLTVV.